This TCR beta chain was sequenced in a study of spatial heterogeneity in lung cancer. This clonotype has ten or more counts. The V gene lost 2 bases and the J gene lost 5 bases, with 15 bases spanning the gap. CDR3 length: 14 residues. Germline loops: CDR1 DFQATT, CDR2 SNEGSKA (reference sequence). Stated time point: blood at routine non-recurrence follow-up after resection. Each CDR3 protein gets one entry after TCRdb re-called the 5' RACE reads with MiXCR. The profile covers approximately 11,000 distinct CDR3 sequences, with roughly a tenth appearing a single time and 30% to 35% taken by the ten largest.

The origin of this receptor is a female donor with early-stage non-small cell lung cancer. J is TRBJ2-5 and V is TRBV20-1; unclear D gene. This specimen was PBMCs, taken at follow-up. The DNA for the CDR3 is TGCAGTGCTAGACGCCTCATGGCCGGGGAGACCCAGTACTTC. It encodes CSARRLMAGETQYF.